This T cell receptor beta chain stems from a study of T cell responses to AZD1222 COVID-19 vaccine. Study summary: Second doses were pooled across both intervals (about 4 or about 12 weeks).

From germline, CDR1 is SNHLY and CDR2 FYNNEI. Deletions cut 4 bases from V and 7 bases from J, with 15 bases between. The CDR3 sequence is 14 residues long. Data came from immunoSEQ multiplex PCR; TCRdb stores just in-frame clones and leaves some out. This sample yields under 100,000 clones, of which roughly 90% are seen a single time; 2.5% to 3.5% belongs to the top ten. The specimen comprised peripheral blood, sampled on day 0 of AZD1222 vaccination. This clonotype originated in an adult in good health. V is TRBV2 and J is TRBJ2-3; maybe TRBD2 (6 bases). The CDR3 coding sequence is TGTGCCAGCAGTGTAAGCGCGGGGCTCTATACGCAGTATTTT. Translating gives CASSVSAGLYTQYF.